The 28 T cell receptor beta chains below all came from one sample that was sequenced in a study of blood T cell repertoires in COVID-19. Clones were sequenced by immunoSEQ multiplex PCR, and TCRdb holds only the in-frame ones, with some missing. The sample yields under 500,000 clones, roughly nine tenths seen once. Sequencing was carried out using PBMCs or T cells enriched from blood (not recorded which). The receptors originated from a man in his thirties or forties who had recovered from COVID-19.

The genes are TRBV29-1 and TRBJ2-1, with TRBD2 matching 8 bases. The CDR3 runs to 14 residues. Germline values: CDR1 SQVTM, CDR2 ANQGSEA. Trimming cost V 4 bases and J 3 bases; bases outside gene matches: 5. The CDR3 protein is CSVGVSGSYNEQFF. Written as DNA, the CDR3 is TGCAGCGTTGGGGTCAGCGGGAGCTACAATGAGCAGTTCTTC.

The CDR3 loop is CASSSFLAGDEQYF. In nucleotides, the CDR3 is TGTGCCAGCAGTTCGTTTCTAGCGGGAGACGAGCAGTACTTC. The J gene is TRBJ2-7, the V gene TRBV28; TRBD2 agrees at 10 bases. Germline CDR1 MDHEN, CDR2 SYDVKM. The V segment lost 4 bases and the J segment 5 bases; nucleotides outside the gene matches: 5. The CDR3 has 14 residues.

V and J are TRBV12-1 and TRBJ2-1; TRBD1 was called by the table and not checked on the DNA. TRBV12-1 is flagged as a pseudogene. This CDR3 is 15 amino acids long. CDR3 coding DNA: TGTGCCAGCAGCTGCCCAGGGTCGACCTACAATGAGCAGTTCTTC. Amino acids: CASSCPGSTYNEQFF.

J is TRBJ1-1 and V is TRBV18; a weak D match, TRBD1 (6 bases). V was cut by 2 bases and J by 11 bases, with 12 bases left in between. The CDR3 sequence is 12 residues long. Germline V gene sequence: CDR1 KGHSH, CDR2 LQKENI. The CDR3 spells CASSPGGGGAFF. CDR3 coding DNA: TGTGCCAGCTCACCAGGGGGCGGTGGTGCTTTCTTT.

This clone is a singleton in its sample. The chain links TRBV28 to TRBJ2-2; 8 nucleotides match TRBD1. The CDR3 has 16 amino acids. Germline CDR1 reads MDHEN; CDR2 reads SYDVKM. Losses at the gene ends were 6 bases for V and 7 bases for J; bases not matched to a gene: 13. In nucleotides, the CDR3 is TGTGCCAGCAGCCCTCCGGTCCCAGGGGGCAACGGGGAGCTGTTTTTT. It specifies CASSPPVPGGNGELFF.

V gene TRBV27 combines with J gene TRBJ1-5; 8 bases match TRBD1. Trimming removed 6 bases from V and 3 bases from J; junction bases left unmatched: 4. Looked up from germline, CDR1 is MNHEY and CDR2 is SMNVEV (reference sequence). CDR3 size: 14 residues. CDR3 sequence reads: CASRGGQVNQPQHF. For the CDR3, the DNA is TGTGCCAGCAGAGGGGGACAGGTCAATCAGCCCCAGCATTTT.

As for this clone: Other DNA sequences in this specimen translate into the identical CDR3. The rearrangement joins TRBV18 to TRBJ1-1; D gene ambiguous. Germline CDR1 is KGHSH and CDR2 is LQKENI. This CDR3 region has 13 residues. The V end lost 2 bases, the J end lost 0 bases, and 4 bases lay between the germline ends. CDR3 sequence: CASSPSMNTEAFF. The CDR3 DNA sequence: TGTGCCAGCTCACCATCAATGAACACTGAAGCTTTCTTT.

J is TRBJ2-7 and V is TRBV7-8; 7 nucleotides line up with TRBD1. Germline V CDR1 and CDR2: SGHVS, FQNEAQ. There are 13 residues in the CDR3. Losses at the gene ends were 5 bases for V and 2 bases for J; bases not matched to a gene: 3. CDR3 in amino acids: CASSVGQTYEQYF. The DNA of the CDR3 is TGTGCCAGCAGCGTGGGACAGACCTACGAGCAGTACTTC.

This sequence joins TRBV19 and TRBJ2-1; D is possibly TRBD2 (6 bases). V was pared by 6 bases and J by 8 bases, with 11 bases between. In germline, CDR1 is LNHDA, CDR2 SQIVND (reference sequence). The CDR3 extends over 12 amino acids. CDR3 sequence: CASRGSGDEQFF. As DNA, the CDR3 is TGTGCCAGTAGGGGGTCGGGAGATGAGCAGTTCTTC.

The gene calls are TRBV5-4 and TRBJ2-1, with 9 nucleotides matching TRBD2. The J segment lost 14 bases and the V segment lost 0 bases, leaving 3 bases of the junction unmatched. This CDR3 comprises 12 residues. Germline-derived CDR1 and CDR2 are SGHNT and YYREEE (reference sequence). The CDR3 DNA reads as TGTGCCAGCAGCTTGGCTGCGGGGGGGGAGTTCTTC. Translation: CASSLAAGGEFF.

The V gene is TRBV7-3, the J gene TRBJ2-3; D remains ambiguous. This CDR3 has 14 residues. The V and J ends lost 2 bases and 5 bases respectively, with 11 bases between them. Germline CDR1 SGHTA, CDR2 FQGTGA. The CDR3 is CASSLSGQRDTQYF. The DNA for the CDR3 is TGTGCCAGCAGCTTATCGGGTCAACGAGATACGCAGTATTTT.

The chain couples TRBV27 to TRBJ2-3; 8 bases agree with TRBD1. CDR3 length equals 18 residues. V lost 5 bases to trimming and J lost 0 bases; unmatched junction nucleotides: 13. Germline CDR1 and CDR2: MNHEY and SMNVEV (reference sequence). The CDR3 sequence is CASSAPLMGQASTDTQYF. CDR3 coding DNA: TGTGCCAGCAGTGCCCCTTTGATGGGACAGGCTAGCACAGATACGCAGTATTTT.

V and J are TRBV5-6 and TRBJ2-7; D perhaps matches TRBD2 (6 bases). V was cut by 4 bases and J by 6 bases, with 8 bases left in between. CDR3 size: 11 residues. Germline V gene sequence: CDR1 SGHDT, CDR2 YYEEEE. The CDR3 protein is CASSREFEQYF. CDR3 nucleotide sequence: TGTGCCAGCAGCCGGGAGTTCGAGCAGTACTTC.

The CDR3 spells CASSVWTSGTDTQYF. The CDR3 DNA is TGTGCCAGCAGCGTATGGACTAGCGGTACAGATACGCAGTATTTT. The chain is built from TRBV9 and TRBJ2-3; 10 bases are a match to TRBD2. J was trimmed by 3 bases and V by 1 base; bases with no gene match: 2. CDR3 length: 15 amino acids. Germline CDR1 and CDR2: SGDLS and YYNGEE.

The chain couples TRBV28 to TRBJ2-3; D not resolved. Trimming removed 2 bases at V and 0 bases at J, with 12 bases between. This CDR3 comprises 16 residues. Looked up from germline, CDR1 is MDHEN and CDR2 is SYDVKM. CDR3 sequence: CASSLEPLSSTDTQYF. In nucleotides, the CDR3 is TGTGCCAGCAGTTTAGAGCCACTTAGTAGCACAGATACGCAGTATTTT. Filled out from reference TRBV28 and TRBJ2-3, the complete variable domain reads DVKVTQSSRYLVKRTGEKVFLECVQDMDHENMFWYRQDPGLGLRLIYFSYDVKMKEKGDIPEGYSVSREKKERFSLILESASTNQTSMYLCASSLEPLSSTDTQYFGPGTRLTVL.

The rearrangement joins TRBV19 to TRBJ2-1; D is possibly TRBD1 (5 bases). Looked up from germline, CDR1 is LNHDA and CDR2 is SQIVND (reference sequence). CDR3 length: 13 amino acids. Trimming shortened V by 7 bases and J by 7 bases, and 14 bases separated the two germline ends. The chain's CDR3 is CASNKKGWNEQFF. CDR3 nucleotide sequence: TGTGCCAGTAATAAGAAGGGGTGGAATGAGCAGTTCTTC.

This clone is a singleton in its sample. V gene TRBV6-6 combines with J gene TRBJ1-2; tentative D call: TRBD1 (5 bases). The CDR3 covers 11 residues. With 6 bases removed from V and 5 bases from J, the gap between germline ends came to 7 bases. CDR1 is MNHNY and CDR2 is SVGAGI in the germline V gene (reference sequence). The CDR3 here is CASSGGYGYTF. The CDR3 bases are TGTGCCAGCAGCGGGGGTTATGGCTACACCTTC.

The chain is built from TRBV11-2 and TRBJ1-1, with 7 bases aligning to TRBD1. V was clipped by 5 bases and J by 1 base; unmatched bases: 7. The CDR3 is 15 residues long. Germline loops: CDR1 SGHAT, CDR2 FQNNGV. Here the CDR3 DNA reads TGTGCCAGCAGCATCAACAGGGGAGAGAACACTGAAGCTTTCTTT. This translates into CASSINRGENTEAFF.

The rearrangement joins TRBV15 to TRBJ2-1, with 10 nucleotides matching TRBD2. There are 16 residues in the CDR3. V gave up 0 bases and J gave up 3 bases; unmatched junction bases: 2. CDR1 is LNHNV and CDR2 is YYDKDF in the germline V gene (reference sequence). CDR3 sequence reads: CATSRDLAGGYNEQFF. The DNA for the CDR3 is TGTGCCACCAGCAGAGATTTAGCGGGAGGCTACAATGAGCAGTTCTTC.

The chain uses TRBV27 and TRBJ2-1; 9 bases fit TRBD2. The CDR3 spans 12 residues. V shed 6 bases and J 16 bases; nucleotides not matched to a gene: 10. Per germline, CDR1 MNHEY and CDR2 SMNVEV (reference sequence). In DNA, the CDR3 is TGTGCCAGCAGGAACGAGGGCGGGGGGGAATTCTTC. Amino acids: CASRNEGGGEFF.

This sequence joins TRBV28 and TRBJ2-2; the D gene is possibly TRBD2 (6 bases). Germline CDR1 reads MDHEN; CDR2 reads SYDVKM. The germline V and J ends were trimmed by 7 bases and 0 bases, with 15 bases remaining between them. The CDR3 has 16 residues. In DNA, the CDR3 is TGTGCCAGCACCCTGGGCGGGACGGCGAACACCGGGGAGCTGTTTTTT. Its translation is CASTLGGTANTGELFF.

The J gene is TRBJ1-1, the V gene TRBV29-1; 8 positions agree with TRBD1. CDR1 is SQVTM and CDR2 is ANQGSEA in the germline V gene. V lost 7 bases, J lost 4 bases, and 8 bases stayed unmatched. The CDR3 is 13 amino acids. Written as DNA, the CDR3 is TGCAGCGGGGGGGACAGGAGCGGCACTGAAGCTTTCTTT. Residues: CSGGDRSGTEAFF.

The chain combines TRBV11-2 with TRBJ1-4; TRBD1 matches at 7 bases. Per the germline V gene, CDR1 is SGHAT and CDR2 is FQNNGV. The CDR3 is made up of 15 amino acids. The V and J ends lost 0 bases and 8 bases, in that order; junction bases with no gene match: 6. The CDR3 protein is CASSLDLGQREKLFF. CDR3 nucleotide sequence: TGTGCCAGCAGCTTAGATTTGGGACAGCGGGAAAAACTGTTTTTT.

For this clone: Additional DNA sequences in this sample encode the identical CDR3. The chain is built from TRBV28 and TRBJ2-7; D is unclear. Germline V gene lookup returns CDR1 MDHEN and CDR2 SYDVKM. CDR3 length: 12 amino acids. Trimming removed 1 base at V and 2 bases at J, with 3 bases between. The CDR3 nucleotides are TGTGCCAGCAGTTTATTTACCTACGAGCAGTACTTC. This sequence encodes CASSLFTYEQYF.

The chain couples TRBV6-4 to TRBJ2-7; possibly TRBD2 for D (6 bases). V was trimmed by 10 bases and J by 6 bases, leaving 16 bases between them. The V gene's germline CDR1 is MRHNA and CDR2 SNTAGT. CDR3 length: 12 amino acids. The CDR3 protein is CAILPLGGEQYF. The CDR3 region has the DNA TGTGCCATCCTCCCATTGGGGGGCGAGCAGTACTTC.

The J gene is TRBJ2-2, the V gene TRBV5-1, with TRBD1 matching over 7 bases. With V trimmed by 3 bases and J by 5 bases, 7 bases remained unmatched. Germline V CDR1 and CDR2: SGHRS, YFSETQ. This CDR3 has 15 amino acids. CDR3 residues: CASSSGDSGTGELFF. The CDR3 DNA reads as TGCGCCAGCAGCTCCGGGGACAGCGGAACCGGGGAGCTGTTTTTT.

This clone was seen only a few times. The chain has TRBV7-2 and TRBJ2-3, with D possibly being TRBD1 (6 bases). Germline V lookup: CDR1 SGHTA, CDR2 FQGNSA. Between the trimmed V and J ends, which lost 1 base and 6 bases, there was a span of 11 bases. This CDR3 contains 14 residues. This CDR3 is CASSLVQGVDTQYF. The DNA for the CDR3 is TGTGCCAGCAGCTTAGTACAGGGAGTGGATACGCAGTATTTT.

The chain couples TRBV5-6 to TRBJ1-1; 7 bases fit TRBD1. Germline CDR1 is SGHDT and CDR2 is YYEEEE. The ends lost 4 bases at V and 1 base at J; junction bases unmatched: 10. The CDR3 is 16 residues long. CDR3 sequence: CASSGVRGGGNTEAFF. DNA for the CDR3: TGTGCCAGCAGCGGCGTTAGAGGGGGCGGGAACACTGAAGCTTTCTTT.